This T cell receptor beta chain came from a study of blood T cell repertoires in COVID-19. Clinical history as reported by participants underpinned cohort assignment. Donors in Cohort 3 counted as recovered after two negative PCRs, clearance, or symptom resolution. CDR3 size: 10 residues. Trimming removed 9 bases from V and 4 bases from J, with 5 bases in between. Germline assignment: CDR1 MNHEY and CDR2 SVGAGI. Profiled with immunoSEQ multiplex PCR; TCRdb holds only in-frame clones, not every one. The data show around 300,000 clones, approximately 91% seen once. The sequence derives from a middle-aged woman who had recovered from COVID-19. The chain employs TRBV6-5 and TRBJ2-3; TRBD2 might be the D (5 bases). The sample comprised PBMCs or T cells enriched from blood (not recorded which). The CDR3 reads CARRADTQYF. CDR3 DNA: TGTGCCAGGAGGGCAGATACGCAGTATTTT.